This T cell receptor beta chain came from a study of early T cells in non-severe SARS-CoV-2 infection (dated by TCRdb to the early 2020s). Notes on the research overall: Bulk RNA from unsorted whole blood was used for TCR sequencing, so alpha and beta chains could not be paired. The investigation overall reported the following: VDJdb matching was skewed toward anti-spike CD8 responses, so virus-specific expansions were likely underestimated and private and CD4 specificities were missed.

Set within a cohort of healthcare workers in London, UK, this nested case-control study involved weekly PCR testing of nasopharyngeal swabs along with blood sampling. Healthcare workers were recruited during the week of the UK lockdown, between 23 and 31 March 2020, and followed weekly for up to 16 weeks. There are many counts of this clonotype. Its antigen is unknown. The input lacks base qualities; no much larger clone sits a single base away. Library construction relied on 5' RACE. For sequencing, a NextSeq 500 was employed. In the TCR library protocol, unique molecular identifiers were attached to individual cDNA molecules to correct for PCR bias and sequencing error. TCR alpha and beta chains were both sequenced, and the abundances of alpha and beta sequences in each sample were closely correlated with each other. In the paper's pipeline: Decombinator V4 was used to perform V gene, J gene and CDR3 annotation of TCR sequences. Expanded TCRs were defined as changing significantly between any two time points under a Poisson model with p below 0.0001. TCR abundances were normalised to the total number of TCRs sequenced in each sample and reported as counts per million. MAIT TCRs were defined by TRAV1-2 paired with TRAJ12, TRAJ20 or TRAJ33, and iNKT TCRs by TRAV10 paired with TRAJ18. VDJdb, accessed on 1 November 2021, was searched for TCRs annotated for CMV, EBV and SARS-CoV-2, and TCRs annotated for more than one antigen were excluded. TCRdb reprocessed the public reads (quality trimming at Q25 with fastp, clone calling with MiXCR) and kept in-frame beta chains. Each CDR3 protein gets just one entry, which takes the most common genes and DNA from the rows behind it. The V and J calls and clone size are TCRdb's, not the authors'. The sample contains 20,000 to 25,000 distinct CDR3 sequences, 5.7% of them found a single time. The top ten clonotypes cover about 14% of the sample.

CDR1 SEHNR and CDR2 FQNEAQ are derived from the germline V gene (reference sequence). The V end gives up 5 bases and the J end 3 bases, leaving 9 bases in the junction not matched to a gene. The CDR3 covers 16 residues, taking in both the cysteine and the phenylalanine. This entry keeps only the CDR3 DNA: 48 bases, framed from base 1. Specimen: whole blood, collected at baseline. The source is an adult who was a healthcare worker with PCR-confirmed SARS-CoV-2 infection or an uninfected control (not recorded which). This receptor chain uses TRBV7-9 and TRBJ2-4, and TRBD1 matches 8 of the central bases. The CDR3 region reads CASSQDQGAGKNIQYF. Read as DNA, the sequence is TGTGCCAGCAGCCAAGATCAGGGGGCGGGCAAAAACATTCAGTACTTC.